This T cell receptor (beta chain) was observed in a study of T cells in Graves' hyperthyroidism and ophthalmopathy. Study-wide points: Blood also held most thyroid clonotypes expanded beyond 0.001.

This clonotype has at least ten counts. Its antigen remains unknown. Researchers amplified the TCR beta CDR3 regions from RNA transcripts. TCR CDR3 regions were first amplified by RT-PCR with HTBI primers. TCRdb reprocessed the multiplex PCR reads with MiXCR, giving one entry per CDR3 protein. This table has 700,000 to 850,000 distinct CDR3 sequences, approximately 36% appearing once. The diagnostic basis comprised clinical symptoms, serum thyroxine and TRAb, thyroid ultrasound and orbital computed tomography. The CDR3 contains 16 residues. Deletions cut 0 bases from V and 2 bases from J, with 14 bases between. Germline V lookup: CDR1 DFQATT, CDR2 SNEGSKA (reference sequence).

This rearrangement joins TRBV20-1 to TRBJ1-5; D might be TRBD1 (6 bases). Sequenced material: blood. The receptor was derived from a woman between 40 and 50 years old with Graves' hyperthyroidism. The CDR3 loop reads CSARDRGRGRNQPQHF. The CDR3 bases are TGCAGTGCTAGAGATAGAGGCAGGGGCCGCAATCAGCCCCAGCATTTT.